This T cell receptor (beta chain) was observed in a study of regulatory T cells in long-lasting Graves disease. Findings of the study overall: Limited samples may have lowered accuracy. TRBV28, TRBJ1-2 and TRBJ2-5 were segments that persistent disease favored. Less diverse TCR repertoires were seen in persistent Graves' patients than in newly diagnosed ones.

The CDR3 extends over 12 amino acids. Per the germline V gene, CDR1 is MNHNS and CDR2 is SASEGT. V lost 8 bases to trimming and J lost 3 bases, with 11 bases between them. Many counts were recorded for this clonotype. The target antigen is unknown. Arm-PCR of CDR3 regions and iRepertoire HTBI primers were the basis on which TCR beta libraries were built. TCRdb re-derived calls from the multiplex PCR reads in MiXCR, one entry per CDR3 protein. The repertoire consists of fewer than 450,000 distinct CDR3 sequences, with 20% to 30% occurring once and the leading ten covering about a quarter. Time point in this sample: persistent/refractory GD, antithyroid drugs over 5 years with positive TRAb. PBMC-derived RNA was used for the TCR library.

This specimen consisted of peripheral blood mononuclear cells (PBMCs), obtained when the disease was refractory, from a patient treated with antithyroid drugs. This TCR was recovered from a female donor with Graves disease. V usage is TRBV6-1 and J usage is TRBJ2-7, with no clear D. The CDR3 DNA reads TGTGCCAGCGGGGAATGGGGCTACGAGCAGTACTTC. As protein: CASGEWGYEQYF.